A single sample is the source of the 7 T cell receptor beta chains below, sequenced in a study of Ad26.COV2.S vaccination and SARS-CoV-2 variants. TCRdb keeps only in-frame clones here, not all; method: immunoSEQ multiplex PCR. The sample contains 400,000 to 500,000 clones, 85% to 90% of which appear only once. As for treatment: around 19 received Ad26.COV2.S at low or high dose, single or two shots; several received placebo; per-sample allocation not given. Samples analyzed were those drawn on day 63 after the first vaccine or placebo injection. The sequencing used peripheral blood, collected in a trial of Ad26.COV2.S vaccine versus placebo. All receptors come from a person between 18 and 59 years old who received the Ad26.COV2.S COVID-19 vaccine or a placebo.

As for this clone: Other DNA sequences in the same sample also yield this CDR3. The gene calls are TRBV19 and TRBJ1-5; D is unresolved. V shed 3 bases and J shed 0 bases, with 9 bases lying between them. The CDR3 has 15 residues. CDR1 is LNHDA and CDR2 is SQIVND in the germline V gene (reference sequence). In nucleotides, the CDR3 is TGTGCCAGTAGTATTGTCGCGTATAGCAATCAGCCCCAGCATTTT. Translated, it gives CASSIVAYSNQPQHF.

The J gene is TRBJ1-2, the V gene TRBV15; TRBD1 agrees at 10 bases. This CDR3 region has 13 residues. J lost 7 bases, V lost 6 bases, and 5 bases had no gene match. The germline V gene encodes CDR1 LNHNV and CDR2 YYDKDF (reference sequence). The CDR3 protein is CATRKTGGGGYTF. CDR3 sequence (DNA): TGTGCCACCAGAAAGACAGGGGGCGGTGGCTACACCTTC.

The CDR3 nucleotides are TGTGCCAGCAGCGTAGGTGGGGGGGCCTCGGAGACCCAGTACTTC. This sequence encodes CASSVGGGASETQYF. V gene TRBV9 combines with J gene TRBJ2-5; TRBD2 might be the D (7 bases). The germline V and J ends were trimmed by 0 bases and 5 bases, with 14 bases remaining between them. Germline CDR1 reads SGDLS; CDR2 reads YYNGEE. This CDR3 has 15 residues.

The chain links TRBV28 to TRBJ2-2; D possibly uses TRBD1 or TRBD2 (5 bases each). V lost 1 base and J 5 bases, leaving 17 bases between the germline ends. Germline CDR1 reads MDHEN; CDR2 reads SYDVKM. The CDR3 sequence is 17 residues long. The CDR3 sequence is CASSLLTPGLGTGELFF. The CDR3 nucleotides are TGTGCCAGCAGTTTATTGACCCCGGGGCTTGGGACCGGGGAGCTGTTTTTT.

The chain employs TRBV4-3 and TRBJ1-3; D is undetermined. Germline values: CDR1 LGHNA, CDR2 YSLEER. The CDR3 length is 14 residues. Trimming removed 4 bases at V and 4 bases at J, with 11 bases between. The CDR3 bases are TGCGCCAGCAGCCCGGGCCTGTTCGGAAACACCATATATTTT. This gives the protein CASSPGLFGNTIYF.

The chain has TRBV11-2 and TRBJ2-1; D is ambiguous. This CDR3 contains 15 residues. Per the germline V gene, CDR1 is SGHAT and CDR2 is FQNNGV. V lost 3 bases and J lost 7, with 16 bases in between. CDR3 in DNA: TGTGCCAGCAGCTTCGGTGTCAGCGAACAAAATGAGCAGTTCTTC. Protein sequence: CASSFGVSEQNEQFF.

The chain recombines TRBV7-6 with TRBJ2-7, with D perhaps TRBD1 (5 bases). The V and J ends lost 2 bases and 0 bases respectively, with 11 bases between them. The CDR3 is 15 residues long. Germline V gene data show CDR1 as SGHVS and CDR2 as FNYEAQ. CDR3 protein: CASSLQGGSSYEQYF. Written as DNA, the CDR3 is TGTGCCAGCAGCTTACAGGGCGGAAGCTCCTACGAGCAGTACTTC.